What follows are 19 T cell receptor beta chains derived from one specimen sequenced in a study of technical replicates of blood from a few donors (dated by TCRdb to about 2017). Library prep was done by the immunoSEQ multiplex PCR assay. This is the immuneACCESS table as TCRdb keeps it, with only in-frame sequences that have V and J called. A part of the clones is gone; compared with another copy, unresolved V genes explain less than half, and the rest is unexplained. The sample data list roughly 13,000 clones, and about four fifths of these were observed just once. The ten largest clones take up around 13% of the sample. Source material: PBMCs. These receptor sequences come from a human donor in good health.

The chain recombines TRBV7-9 with TRBJ2-3, with 7 bases fitting TRBD1. This CDR3 comprises 13 residues. The junction had 5 bases not matched to a gene; V was cut back by 5 bases and J by 6 bases. Germline V gene sequence: CDR1 SEHNR, CDR2 FQNEAQ (reference sequence). CDR3 DNA: TGTGCCAGCAGCCCGAGGGGGCCCGATACGCAGTATTTT. The encoded protein is CASSPRGPDTQYF. Using reference TRBV7-9 and TRBJ2-3 for the parts outside the CDR3, the full variable domain is DTGVSQNPRHKITKRGQNVTFRCDPISEHNRLYWYRQTLGQGPEFLTYFQNEAQLEKSRLLSDRFSAERPKGSFSTLEIQRTEQGDSAMYLCASSPRGPDTQYFGPGTRLTVL.

V is TRBV13 and J is TRBJ1-1; tentatively, D is TRBD1 (5 bases). V lost 6 bases, J lost 3 bases, and 8 bases lay in between. CDR1 and CDR2 from the germline V gene are PRHDT and FYEKMQ (reference sequence). The CDR3 is made up of 12 amino acids. In DNA form, the CDR3 reads TGTGCCAGCAGTTGGGGGGACACTGAAGCTTTCTTT. Its protein is CASSWGDTEAFF.

The chain recombines TRBV19 with TRBJ2-7, with 8 bases aligning to TRBD1. Germline CDR1 and CDR2: LNHDA and SQIVND (reference sequence). This CDR3 spans 17 amino acids. Trimming took 2 bases from V and 0 from J; bases not matched to a gene: 9. This chain's CDR3 is CASSITHTGGSSYEQYF. DNA of the CDR3: TGTGCCAGTAGTATAACTCACACAGGGGGGTCCTCCTACGAGCAGTACTTC.

The chain joins TRBV6-1 to TRBJ2-6; tentatively, D is TRBD1 (5 bases). Looked up from germline, CDR1 is MNHNS and CDR2 is SASEGT. The CDR3 is 14 residues long. V was shortened by 7 bases and J by 0 bases, with 7 bases between the two germline ends. The CDR3 reads CASTDSSGANVLTF. The DNA for the CDR3 is TGTGCCAGCACAGACAGCTCTGGGGCCAACGTCCTGACTTTC.

The CDR3 loop is CSVERDGSYEQYF. CDR3 bases: TGCAGCGTTGAGAGGGATGGCTCCTACGAGCAGTACTTC. The genes are TRBV29-1 and TRBJ2-7; TRBD2 might be the D (5 bases). Looked up from germline, CDR1 is SQVTM and CDR2 is ANQGSEA. The CDR3 totals 13 residues. V lost 3 bases and J lost 0, with 9 bases in between.

This clone appeared a single time. V is TRBV29-1 and J is TRBJ2-1; TRBD2 aligns across 13 bases. Losses at the gene ends were 2 bases for V and 7 bases for J; bases not matched to a gene: 11. Germline CDR1 reads SQVTM; CDR2 reads ANQGSEA. This CDR3 is 17 amino acids long. The CDR3 bases are TGCAGCGTTGAAAAGGGCCTGACTAGCGGGAGGCTGAATGAGCAGTTCTTC. Translation: CSVEKGLTSGRLNEQFF.

The J gene is TRBJ2-6, the V gene TRBV6-1, with D perhaps TRBD1 (6 bases). Germline lookup yields CDR1 MNHNS and CDR2 SASEGT. CDR3 size: 15 residues. V was trimmed by 8 bases and J by 0 bases, leaving 11 bases between them. The CDR3 here is CASGDRSSGANVLTF. The CDR3 nucleotides are TGTGCCAGCGGAGACAGGAGCTCTGGGGCCAACGTCCTGACTTTC.

The chain combines TRBV7-9 with TRBJ2-1; 13 positions agree with TRBD2. Germline values: CDR1 SEHNR, CDR2 FQNEAQ (reference sequence). The CDR3 has 14 residues. V gave up 8 bases and J gave up 6 bases; unmatched junction bases: 4. CDR3 loop: CASGLAGEGNEQFF. In DNA form, the CDR3 reads TGTGCCAGCGGACTAGCGGGAGAAGGCAATGAGCAGTTCTTC. The full variable domain, its missing parts supplied by reference TRBV7-9 and TRBJ2-1, is DTGVSQNPRHKITKRGQNVTFRCDPISEHNRLYWYRQTLGQGPEFLTYFQNEAQLEKSRLLSDRFSAERPKGSFSTLEIQRTEQGDSAMYLCASGLAGEGNEQFFGPGTRLTVL.

The genes are TRBV19 and TRBJ1-1, with 9 bases fitting TRBD1. There are 16 residues in the CDR3. J lost 5 bases, V lost 7 bases, and 14 bases had no gene match. CDR1 is LNHDA and CDR2 is SQIVND in the germline V gene (reference sequence). CDR3 protein: CASTPKTGTGRTEAFF. The CDR3 nucleotides are TGTGCCAGTACCCCTAAGACCGGGACAGGGAGGACTGAAGCTTTCTTT.

The rearrangement uses TRBV27 and TRBJ2-7; TRBD2 agrees at 10 bases. From germline, CDR1 is MNHEY and CDR2 SMNVEV (reference sequence). Trimming took 5 bases from V and 0 from J; bases not matched to a gene: 4. This CDR3 region has 15 residues. The CDR3 DNA sequence: TGTGCCAGCAGTCAAAGGACTAGCGGCTCCTACGAGCAGTACTTC. Translation gives CASSQRTSGSYEQYF.

The chain links TRBV4-2 to TRBJ2-1, with 8 bases aligning to TRBD1. Germline trimming cut 1 base from V and 2 bases from J; bases unmatched to any gene: 10. Germline values: CDR1 LGHNA, CDR2 YNFKEQ. This CDR3 is 18 amino acids long. The CDR3 protein is CASSQGGLRGPTYNEQFF. CDR3 bases: TGTGCCAGCAGCCAAGGGGGACTCAGGGGGCCTACCTACAATGAGCAGTTCTTC.

The rearrangement joins TRBV11-2 to TRBJ2-3; D is undetermined. CDR3 size: 13 residues. V lost 2 bases and J lost 2, with 5 bases in between. Per the germline V gene, CDR1 is SGHAT and CDR2 is FQNNGV. CDR3 amino acids: CASSLSYTDTQYF. CDR3 nucleotide sequence: TGTGCCAGCAGCTTATCGTACACAGATACGCAGTATTTT.

The rearrangement links TRBV27 to TRBJ1-1; no clear D. CDR3 length: 13 amino acids. Trimming took 2 bases from V and 5 from J, leaving 9 bases between them. The V gene's germline CDR1 is MNHEY and CDR2 SMNVEV (reference sequence). As DNA, the CDR3 is TGTGCCAGCAGTTTAATGGGAGGGACTGAAGCTTTCTTT. Its translation: CASSLMGGTEAFF.

V usage is TRBV30 and J usage is TRBJ1-2; a weak D match, TRBD1 (5 bases). The germline V gene has CDR1 GTSNPN and CDR2 SVGIG (reference sequence). The CDR3 covers 11 residues. V shed 5 bases and J shed 4 bases, with 8 bases lying between them. The CDR3 DNA is TGTGCCTGGGCGGGACTCTATGGCTACACCTTC. Translating it yields CAWAGLYGYTF.

This clone was picked up one time. CDR3 in amino acids: CASSRLAGQETQYF. The CDR3 bases are TGTGCCAGCAGCCGACTAGCGGGACAAGAGACCCAGTACTTC. The V and J genes are TRBV7-8 and TRBJ2-5; 11 bases align to TRBD2. Germline trimming cut 5 bases from V and 2 bases from J; bases unmatched to any gene: 1. Germline CDR1 SGHVS, CDR2 FQNEAQ. This CDR3 spans 14 amino acids.

This sequence joins TRBV2 and TRBJ2-2; 8 bases map to TRBD1. The trim removed 5 bases at V and 8 bases at J, leaving 13 bases unmatched. This CDR3 contains 16 residues. Germline lookup yields CDR1 SNHLY and CDR2 FYNNEI. The chain's CDR3 is CASSFRDRPGVGELFF. The CDR3 bases are TGTGCCAGCAGTTTCCGGGACAGGCCTGGGGTGGGGGAGCTGTTTTTT.

This chain joins TRBV7-9 and TRBJ2-7; possibly TRBD1 for D (5 bases). The CDR3 length is 17 residues. Germline-derived CDR1 and CDR2 are SEHNR and FQNEAQ (reference sequence). Trimming left V 5 bases short and J 0 bases short, with 20 bases between. CDR3 nucleotide sequence: TGTGCCAGCAGCCAGGGTCGGAGCGCCACGAGCTCCTACGAGCAGTACTTC. It yields the protein CASSQGRSATSSYEQYF.

The genes are TRBV30 and TRBJ1-3, with 9 bases that match TRBD1. The CDR3 has 13 amino acids. Germline trimming cut 5 bases from V and 6 bases from J; bases unmatched to any gene: 5. Germline CDR1 is GTSNPN and CDR2 is SVGIG (reference sequence). The CDR3 here is CAWDRGTVNTIYF. CDR3 DNA sequence: TGTGCCTGGGACAGGGGGACCGTAAACACCATATATTTT.

This sequence joins TRBV5-1 and TRBJ2-7, with D perhaps matching TRBD2 (10 bases). The CDR3 length is 18 residues. Germline V CDR1 and CDR2: SGHRS, YFSETQ. The V gene lost 5 bases and the J gene lost 7 bases, with 31 bases spanning the gap. The CDR3 reads CASRGGTGISGRRQEQYF. CDR3 DNA sequence: TGCGCCAGCAGGGGTGGGACAGGGATTAGCGGGAGGCGGCAGGAGCAGTACTTC.